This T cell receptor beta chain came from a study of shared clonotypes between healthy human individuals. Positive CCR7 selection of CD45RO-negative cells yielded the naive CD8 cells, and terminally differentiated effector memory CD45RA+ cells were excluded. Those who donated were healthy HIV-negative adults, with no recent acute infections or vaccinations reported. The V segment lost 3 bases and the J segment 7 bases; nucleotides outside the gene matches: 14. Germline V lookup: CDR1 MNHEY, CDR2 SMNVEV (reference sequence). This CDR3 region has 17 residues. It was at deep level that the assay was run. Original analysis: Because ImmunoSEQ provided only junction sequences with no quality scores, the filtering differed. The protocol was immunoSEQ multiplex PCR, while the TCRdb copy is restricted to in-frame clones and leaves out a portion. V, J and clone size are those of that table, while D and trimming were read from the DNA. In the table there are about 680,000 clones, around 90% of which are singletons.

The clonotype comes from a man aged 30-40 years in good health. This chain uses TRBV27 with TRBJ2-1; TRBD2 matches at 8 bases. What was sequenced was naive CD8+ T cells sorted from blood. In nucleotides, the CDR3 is TGTGCCAGCAGTTTTTCGGGAGGGCCAGAGGTTGGGAATGAGCAGTTCTTC. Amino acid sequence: CASSFSGGPEVGNEQFF.